The 25 T cell receptor beta chains given below trace back to one sample, sequenced in a study of a mutant IDH1 vaccine in newly diagnosed glioma. Assay: immunoSEQ multiplex PCR; the TCRdb copy retains only in-frame clones and omits some. The sample consists of about 54,000 clones, 70% to 90% of them appearing once. Time point in this sample: baseline, week 1 (first vaccination visit). Indicated treatment: pre-vaccination baseline after standard-of-care therapy. Sequencing was performed on PBMCs, taken from a glioma patient treated with radiotherapy, temozolomide or both. The origin of the receptors is a young man with glioma.

This clone was counted only a few times. This CDR3 is CASSLEGRGGYGYTF. The CDR3, as DNA: TGCGCCAGCAGCTTGGAGGGCAGGGGAGGCTATGGCTACACCTTC. The rearrangement joins TRBV5-1 to TRBJ1-2; a weak D match, TRBD1 (6 bases). The CDR3 contains 15 residues. The germline gives CDR1 SGHRS, CDR2 YFSETQ. V was clipped by 0 bases and J by 4 bases, with 13 bases between them.

The rearrangement links TRBV7-2 to TRBJ2-7; 9 nucleotides line up with TRBD2. This CDR3 has 15 amino acids. Germline CDR1 and CDR2: SGHTA and FQGNSA. The V segment lost 2 bases and the J segment 0 bases; nucleotides outside the gene matches: 2. DNA of the CDR3: TGTGCCAGCAGCTTACGACTAGCGGACTCCTACGAGCAGTACTTC. This codes for CASSLRLADSYEQYF.

The chain uses TRBV5-1 and TRBJ2-1; 7 bases agree with TRBD2. The germline V gene has CDR1 SGHRS and CDR2 YFSETQ. This CDR3 is 16 amino acids long. V gave up 3 bases and J gave up 5 bases; unmatched junction bases: 11. The CDR3 loop reads CASSSEGQRGDNEQFF. The CDR3 nucleotides read TGCGCCAGCAGCTCCGAGGGCCAGCGGGGAGACAATGAGCAGTTCTTC.

The V gene is TRBV6-1, the J gene TRBJ2-7; 8 bases are a match to TRBD1. Germline V CDR1 and CDR2: MNHNS, SASEGT. The CDR3 is 15 amino acids. With 3 bases clipped from V and 0 bases from J, the junction kept 4 bases outside the gene matches. The CDR3 nucleotides are TGTGCCAGCAGTGATCCGGGACAGGTCTCCTACGAGCAGTACTTC. This gives the protein CASSDPGQVSYEQYF.

The genes are TRBV6-5 and TRBJ2-7, with 11 bases identical to TRBD1. Looked up from germline, CDR1 is MNHEY and CDR2 is SVGAGI. The ends lost 5 bases at V and 3 bases at J; junction bases unmatched: 6. CDR3 length: 15 amino acids. As DNA, the CDR3 is TGTGCCAGCAGTCTCGGGACAGGGGGTAACTACGAGCAGTACTTC. Amino acids: CASSLGTGGNYEQYF.

The chain employs TRBV5-1 and TRBJ2-7; D uncertain. Germline V gene lookup returns CDR1 SGHRS and CDR2 YFSETQ. Between the trimmed V and J ends, which lost 0 bases and 4 bases, there was a span of 11 bases. The CDR3 runs to 14 residues. CDR3 region: CASSLALPEYEQYF. CDR3 in DNA: TGCGCCAGCAGCTTGGCCCTTCCAGAGTACGAGCAGTACTTC.

V gene TRBV30 combines with J gene TRBJ1-2, with a possible D match to TRBD1 (5 bases). The length of the CDR3 is 17 residues. The germline V gene has CDR1 GTSNPN and CDR2 SVGIG (reference sequence). The V gene lost 4 bases and the J gene lost 5 bases, with 26 bases spanning the gap. CDR3 amino acids: CAWKMDGKGSLFYGYTF. The CDR3 DNA follows: TGTGCCTGGAAAATGGATGGGAAGGGGTCACTTTTTTATGGCTACACCTTC.

This clone appeared once. The J gene is TRBJ1-6, the V gene TRBV5-6, with D tentatively TRBD1 (5 bases). With 4 bases removed from V and 7 bases from J, the gap between germline ends came to 12 bases. Germline loops: CDR1 SGHDT, CDR2 YYEEEE. This CDR3 spans 14 amino acids. DNA of the CDR3: TGTGCCAGCAGCCCCCGGCAGGGAAATTCACCCCTCCACTTT. Protein sequence: CASSPRQGNSPLHF.

The V call is TRBV29-1, the J call TRBJ2-7; D unclear. The CDR3 runs 13 residues. Trimming left V 4 bases short and J 0 bases short, with 10 bases between. Germline CDR1 reads SQVTM; CDR2 reads ANQGSEA. The CDR3, as DNA: TGCAGCGTTGTTTCGACGGTCTCCTACGAGCAGTACTTC. This encodes CSVVSTVSYEQYF.

The V gene is TRBV11-2, the J gene TRBJ2-7; perhaps TRBD2 as D (5 bases). Germline assignment: CDR1 SGHAT and CDR2 FQNNGV. V lost 3 bases and J lost 4, with 19 bases in between. This CDR3 comprises 16 residues. Here the CDR3 reads CASSLTRAPPTYEQYF. CDR3 nucleotides: TGTGCCAGCAGCTTGACGAGGGCCCCCCCCACATACGAGCAGTACTTC.

CDR3 in amino acids: CASSLAGPTYEQYF. The CDR3 DNA reads TGTGCCAGCAGCTTAGCGGGTCCTACCTACGAGCAGTACTTC. The chain links TRBV7-2 to TRBJ2-7; no clear D gene. The CDR3 is 14 amino acids. Looked up from germline, CDR1 is SGHTA and CDR2 is FQGNSA. V was shortened by 0 bases and J by 2 bases, with 8 bases between the two germline ends.

Here the CDR3 DNA reads TGTGCCAGCAGCTTGGATGTTTCACCCCTCCACTTT. It is translated as CASSLDVSPLHF. The chain carries TRBV5-4 and TRBJ1-6, with unresolved D. Germline V gene sequence: CDR1 SGHNT, CDR2 YYREEE (reference sequence). There are 12 residues in the CDR3. V was trimmed by 0 bases and J by 9 bases, leaving 4 bases between them.

The rearrangement joins TRBV6-5 to TRBJ2-1, with 12 positions matching TRBD2. This CDR3 is built from 13 residues. Losses at the gene ends were 6 bases for V and 7 bases for J; bases not matched to a gene: 1. CDR1 is MNHEY, CDR2 SVGAGI, per germline. CDR3 coding DNA: TGTGCCAGCAGCCTAGCGGGGGGGAATGAGCAGTTCTTC. This codes for CASSLAGGNEQFF.

The V and J genes are TRBV5-1 and TRBJ2-7; maybe TRBD2 (6 bases). CDR1 is SGHRS, CDR2 YFSETQ, per germline. This CDR3 spans 14 amino acids. The germline V and J ends were trimmed by 5 bases and 6 bases, with 18 bases remaining between them. In DNA, the CDR3 is TGCGCCAGCAGACGCGGGGACCTAGACGGCGAGCAGTACTTC. Protein product: CASRRGDLDGEQYF.

By sample share, this clone is medium-sized. This chain connects TRBV6-6 to TRBJ1-6, with D tentatively TRBD1 (6 bases). V gave up 7 bases and J gave up 8 bases, with 18 bases separating them. Germline loops: CDR1 MNHNY, CDR2 SVGAGI (reference sequence). CDR3 length: 15 residues. CDR3 in DNA: TGTGCCAGCAACCTACGGGACACGTCAGATTCACCCCTCCACTTT. It translates to CASNLRDTSDSPLHF.

This clone rates as medium-sized (0.01 to 0.1%). The sample holds other DNA sequences that translate to the same CDR3. The V gene is TRBV4-1, the J gene TRBJ1-1, with D possibly being TRBD1 (6 bases). The CDR3 has 14 residues. V lost 0 bases, J lost 4 bases, and 9 bases lay in between. The germline V gene encodes CDR1 MGHRA and CDR2 YSYEKL. This chain's CDR3 is CASSQDRGFTEAFF. For the CDR3, the DNA is TGCGCCAGCAGCCAAGACAGGGGATTCACTGAAGCTTTCTTT.

The chain couples TRBV5-4 to TRBJ1-5, with D possibly being TRBD1 (5 bases). Deletions cut 4 bases from V and 9 bases from J, with 11 bases between. The CDR3 runs to 12 residues. CDR1 is SGHNT, CDR2 YYREEE, per germline (reference sequence). This CDR3 is CASSPGGGPQHF. The CDR3 DNA follows: TGTGCCAGCAGCCCCGGGGGAGGGCCCCAGCATTTT.

V and J are TRBV14 and TRBJ1-1, with 7 bases aligning to TRBD1. Losses at the gene ends were 4 bases for V and 8 bases for J; bases not matched to a gene: 7. CDR3 length: 13 amino acids. Germline CDR1 is SGHDN and CDR2 is FVKESK. CDR3 sequence: CASSLRDSDEAFF. In DNA form, the CDR3 reads TGTGCCAGCAGCCTCCGGGACAGCGACGAAGCTTTCTTT.

The chain couples TRBV7-3 to TRBJ1-1; D is unclear. The germline V gene encodes CDR1 SGHTA and CDR2 FQGTGA. The CDR3 totals 13 residues. The ends were cut back, 3 bases at V and 6 bases at J, with 11 bases in the middle. The CDR3 protein is CASSFTVRAEAFF. As DNA, the CDR3 is TGTGCCAGCAGCTTCACAGTGAGGGCTGAAGCTTTCTTT.

The V call is TRBV9, the J call TRBJ1-1, with D unresolved. The CDR3 covers 14 residues. Trimming took off 0 bases at V and 5 bases at J, with 11 bases between the two ends. Looked up from germline, CDR1 is SGDLS and CDR2 is YYNGEE. In nucleotides, the CDR3 is TGTGCCAGCAGCGTAGGAGGTAGAGTTACTGAAGCTTTCTTT. Amino acids: CASSVGGRVTEAFF.

This chain uses TRBV5-1 with TRBJ1-1; 8 positions match TRBD1. The CDR3 has 15 amino acids. With 0 bases clipped from V and 3 bases from J, the junction kept 4 bases outside the gene matches. The germline V gene encodes CDR1 SGHRS and CDR2 YFSETQ. The CDR3 sequence: CASSLAGGVYTEAFF. CDR3 nucleotides: TGCGCCAGCAGCTTGGCAGGGGGCGTCTACACTGAAGCTTTCTTT. Variable domain in full (rest from reference TRBV5-1 and TRBJ1-1): KAGVTQTPRYLIKTRGQQVTLSCSPISGHRSVSWYQQTPGQGLQFLFEYFSETQRNKGNFPGRFSGRQFSNSRSEMNVSTLELGDSALYLCASSLAGGVYTEAFFGQGTRLTVV.

This clone occurred a few times. The chain recombines TRBV6-1 with TRBJ1-3; 7 bases match TRBD1. CDR1 and CDR2 from the germline V gene are MNHNS and SASEGT. V lost 4 bases and J lost 6; bases outside the gene matches: 6. The CDR3 contains 14 residues. As DNA, the CDR3 is TGTGCCAGCAGTGCCGGGACAGCGGTAAACACCATATATTTT. Protein product: CASSAGTAVNTIYF.

V is TRBV20-1 and J is TRBJ2-3; perhaps D is TRBD1 or TRBD2 (5 bases each). CDR3 length equals 11 residues. Trimming removed 7 bases from V and 6 bases from J, with 11 bases in between. Germline V gene lookup returns CDR1 DFQATT and CDR2 SNEGSKA (reference sequence). In nucleotides, the CDR3 is TGCAGTGGGGGGAAAGGTGATACGCAGTATTTT. Its translation: CSGGKGDTQYF.

This clone was seen only a few times. The CDR3 region is CASSIQPYTEAFF. In nucleotides, the CDR3 is TGTGCCAGTAGTATCCAGCCTTACACTGAAGCTTTCTTT. The V gene is TRBV19, the J gene TRBJ1-1; D is unclear. Trimming removed 3 bases from V and 3 bases from J, with 8 bases in between. The germline CDR1 and CDR2 sequences are LNHDA and SQIVND (reference sequence). The CDR3 contains 13 residues. The whole variable domain, remainder taken from reference TRBV19 and TRBJ1-1, is DGGITQSPKYLFRKEGQNVTLSCEQNLNHDAMYWYRQDPGQGLRLIYYSQIVNDFQKGDIAEGYSVSREKKESFPLTVTSAQKNPTAFYLCASSIQPYTEAFFGQGTRLTVV.

The rearrangement joins TRBV5-4 to TRBJ2-3; possibly TRBD2 for D (5 bases). Germline V CDR1 and CDR2: SGHNT, YYREEE (reference sequence). The CDR3 is made up of 13 amino acids. Trimming took off 4 bases at V and 6 bases at J, with 12 bases between the two ends. The CDR3 DNA reads as TGTGCCAGCAGCCTCGTCCCGGGGGATACGCAGTATTTT. Translation gives CASSLVPGDTQYF. Full variable domain (outside the CDR3, taken from reference TRBV5-4 and TRBJ2-3): ETGVTQSPTHLIKTRGQQVTLRCSSQSGHNTVSWYQQALGQGPQFIFQYYREEENGRGNFPPRFSGLQFPNYSSELNVNALELDDSALYLCASSLVPGDTQYFGPGTRLTVL.